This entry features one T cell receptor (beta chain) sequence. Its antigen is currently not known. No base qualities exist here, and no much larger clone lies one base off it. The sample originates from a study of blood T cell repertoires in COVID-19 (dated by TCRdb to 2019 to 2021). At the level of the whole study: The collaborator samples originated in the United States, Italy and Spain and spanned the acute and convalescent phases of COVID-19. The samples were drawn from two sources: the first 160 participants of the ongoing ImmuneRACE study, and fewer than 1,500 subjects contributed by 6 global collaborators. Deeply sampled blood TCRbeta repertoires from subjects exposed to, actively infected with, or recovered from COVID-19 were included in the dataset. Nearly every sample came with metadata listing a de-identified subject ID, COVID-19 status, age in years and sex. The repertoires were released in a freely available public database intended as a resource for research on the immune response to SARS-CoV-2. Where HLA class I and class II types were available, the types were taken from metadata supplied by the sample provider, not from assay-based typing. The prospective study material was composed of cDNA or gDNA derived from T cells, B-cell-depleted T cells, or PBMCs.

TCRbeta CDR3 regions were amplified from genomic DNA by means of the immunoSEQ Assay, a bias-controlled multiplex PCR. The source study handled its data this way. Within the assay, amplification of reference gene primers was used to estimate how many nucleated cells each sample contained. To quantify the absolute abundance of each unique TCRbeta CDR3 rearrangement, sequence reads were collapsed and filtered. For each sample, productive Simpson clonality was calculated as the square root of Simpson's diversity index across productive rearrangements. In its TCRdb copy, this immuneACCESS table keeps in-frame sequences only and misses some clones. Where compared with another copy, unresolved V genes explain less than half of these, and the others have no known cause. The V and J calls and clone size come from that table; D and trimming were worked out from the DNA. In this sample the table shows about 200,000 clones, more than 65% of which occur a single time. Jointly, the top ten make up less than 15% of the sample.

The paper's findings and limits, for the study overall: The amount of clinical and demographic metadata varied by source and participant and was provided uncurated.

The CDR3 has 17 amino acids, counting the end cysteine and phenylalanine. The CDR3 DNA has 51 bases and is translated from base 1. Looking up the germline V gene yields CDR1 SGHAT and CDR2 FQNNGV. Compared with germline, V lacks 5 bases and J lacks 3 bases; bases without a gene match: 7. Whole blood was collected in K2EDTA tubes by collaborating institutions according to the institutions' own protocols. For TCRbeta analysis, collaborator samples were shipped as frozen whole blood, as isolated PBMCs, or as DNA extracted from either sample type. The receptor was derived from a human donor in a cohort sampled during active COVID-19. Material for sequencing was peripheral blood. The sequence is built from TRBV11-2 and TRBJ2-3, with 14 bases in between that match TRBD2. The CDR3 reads CASSTGTSGRSTDTQYF. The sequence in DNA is TGTGCCAGCAGCACCGGGACTAGCGGGAGAAGTACAGATACGCAGTATTTT.